A single sample gave rise to the 5 T cell receptor beta chains below, sequenced in a study of blood T cell repertoires in COVID-19. Data came from immunoSEQ multiplex PCR; TCRdb stores just in-frame clones and leaves some out. The table lists about 370,000 clones, around 90% of them singletons. The sequencing input was peripheral blood. These receptor sequences come from a woman in her twenties or thirties with COVID-19, enrolled during active disease.

This clone was observed a handful of times. This sample includes further DNA sequences coding for the same CDR3. The rearrangement links TRBV27 to TRBJ1-3; a possible D gene is TRBD1 (5 bases). Trimming stripped 6 bases from V and 4 bases from J, with 10 bases between. Germline CDR1 reads MNHEY; CDR2 reads SMNVEV (reference sequence). This CDR3 is built from 13 residues. CDR3 sequence: CASSPAGGNTIYF. The CDR3 DNA reads TGTGCCAGCAGCCCCGCAGGGGGAAACACCATATATTTT.

This clone was picked up a small number of times. The chain carries TRBV6-5 and TRBJ1-4, with 7 bases fitting TRBD1. CDR1 is MNHEY, CDR2 SVGAGI, per germline. CDR3 length: 14 residues. The ends lost 6 bases at V and 12 bases at J; junction bases unmatched: 13. The CDR3, as DNA: TGTGCCAGCAGCCAGGGACAGACCTTCGGGGAACTGTTTTTT. Protein: CASSQGQTFGELFF.

This clone was observed once. The V gene is TRBV29-1, the J gene TRBJ1-1; no firm D call. The CDR3 loop spans 12 amino acids. The V gene lost 6 bases and the J gene lost 1 base, with 9 bases spanning the gap. Germline values: CDR1 SQVTM, CDR2 ANQGSEA. CDR3 nucleotide sequence: TGCAGCGTGTCAGTCCCGAACACTGAAGCTTTCTTT. As protein: CSVSVPNTEAFF.

CDR3 sequence (DNA): TGCAGCGCCGAGGGGGGGACAGGGGCGCCCCTGGCCTATGGCTACACCTTC. This sequence encodes CSAEGGTGAPLAYGYTF. The V and J genes are TRBV29-1 and TRBJ1-2; 10 nucleotides agree with TRBD1. CDR1 SQVTM and CDR2 ANQGSEA come from the germline V gene. Trimming removed 7 bases from V and 4 bases from J; junction bases left unmatched: 18. This CDR3 contains 17 residues.

The gene calls are TRBV5-4 and TRBJ2-7; 16 nucleotides match TRBD2. V shed 0 bases and J 5 bases; nucleotides not matched to a gene: 8. The CDR3 loop spans 18 amino acids. Germline V CDR1 and CDR2: SGHNT, YYREEE (reference sequence). The CDR3 is CASSLAEGTSGRANEQYV. CDR3 nucleotides: TGTGCCAGCAGCTTGGCCGAGGGGACTAGCGGGAGGGCTAACGAGCAGTACGTC.